This T cell receptor beta chain was documented in a study of cytomegalovirus exposure and HLA in healthy donors. Study as a whole: The Caucasian-associated ancestry cluster contained roughly four fifths of the roughly 400 genotyped donors.

PCR employed 60 Vbeta and 13 Jbeta primers. TCRdb's table, derived via immunoSEQ multiplex PCR, lists solely in-frame clones and lacks some. Of roughly 90,000 clones listed, 82% are singletons. The CDR3 is made up of 18 amino acids. V shed 3 bases and J 2 bases; nucleotides not matched to a gene: 15. Germline CDR1 is WNHNN and CDR2 is SYGVQD (reference sequence). The chain links TRBV10-1 to TRBJ2-7; TRBD1 matches 8 bases. This clonotype was sampled from a man aged 25 to 45 in good health and CMV-seropositive. The sequencing sample was made of PBMCs. The chain's CDR3 is CASSEDPRGTGRTYEQYF. CDR3 DNA sequence: TGCGCCAGCAGTGAAGACCCGCGAGGGACAGGCCGAACCTACGAGCAGTACTTC.